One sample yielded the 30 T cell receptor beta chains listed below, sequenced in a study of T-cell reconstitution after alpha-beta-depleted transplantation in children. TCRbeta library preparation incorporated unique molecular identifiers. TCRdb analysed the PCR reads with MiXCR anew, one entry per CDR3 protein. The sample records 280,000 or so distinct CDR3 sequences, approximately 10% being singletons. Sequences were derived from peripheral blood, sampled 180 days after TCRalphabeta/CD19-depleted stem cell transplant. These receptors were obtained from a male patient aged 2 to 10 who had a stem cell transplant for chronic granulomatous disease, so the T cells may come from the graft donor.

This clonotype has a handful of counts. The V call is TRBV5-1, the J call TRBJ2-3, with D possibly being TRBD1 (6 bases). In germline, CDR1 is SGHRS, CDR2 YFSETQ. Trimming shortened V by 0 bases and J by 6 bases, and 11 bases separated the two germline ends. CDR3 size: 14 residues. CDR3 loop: CASSLVAGVDTQYF. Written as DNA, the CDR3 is TGCGCCAGCAGCTTGGTGGCAGGGGTTGATACGCAGTATTTT.

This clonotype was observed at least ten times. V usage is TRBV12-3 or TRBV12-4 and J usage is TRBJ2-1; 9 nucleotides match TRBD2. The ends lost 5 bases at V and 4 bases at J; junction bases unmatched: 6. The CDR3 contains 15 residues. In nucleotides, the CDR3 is TGTGCCAGCAGTCTAACTAGCGGGTTTTACAATGAGCAGTTCTTC. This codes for CASSLTSGFYNEQFF.

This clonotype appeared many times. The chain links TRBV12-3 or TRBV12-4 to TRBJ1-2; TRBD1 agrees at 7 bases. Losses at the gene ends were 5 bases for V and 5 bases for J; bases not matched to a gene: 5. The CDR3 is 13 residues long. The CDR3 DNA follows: TGTGCCAGCAGTCTCCCGGGACAGTATGGCTACACCTTC. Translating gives CASSLPGQYGYTF.

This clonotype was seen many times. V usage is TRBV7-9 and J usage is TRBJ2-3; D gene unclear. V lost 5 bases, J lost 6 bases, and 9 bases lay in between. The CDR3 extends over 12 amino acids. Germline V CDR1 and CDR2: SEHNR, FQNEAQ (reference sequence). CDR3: CASSPPVDTQYF. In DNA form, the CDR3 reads TGTGCCAGCAGCCCCCCCGTGGATACGCAGTATTTT.

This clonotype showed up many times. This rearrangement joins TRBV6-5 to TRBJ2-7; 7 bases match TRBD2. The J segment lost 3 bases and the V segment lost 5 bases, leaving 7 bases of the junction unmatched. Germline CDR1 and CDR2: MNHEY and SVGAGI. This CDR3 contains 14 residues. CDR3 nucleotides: TGTGCCAGCAGTCGGACTAGTGTCGACTACGAGCAGTACTTC. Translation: CASSRTSVDYEQYF.

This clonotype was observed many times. In nucleotides, the CDR3 is TGCAGCGTAGGGGCGGCGCACCAAGAGACCCAGTACTTC. This sequence encodes CSVGAAHQETQYF. This rearrangement joins TRBV29-1 to TRBJ2-5; D may be TRBD1 (5 bases). Germline V gene sequence: CDR1 SQVTM, CDR2 ANQGSEA. CDR3 length: 13 amino acids. V shed 6 bases and J shed 0 bases, with 11 bases lying between them.

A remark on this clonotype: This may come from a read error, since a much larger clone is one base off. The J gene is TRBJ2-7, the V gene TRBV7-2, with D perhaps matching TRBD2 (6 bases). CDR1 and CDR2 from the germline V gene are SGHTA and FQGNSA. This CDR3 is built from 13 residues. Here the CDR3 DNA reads TGTGCCAGCAGGTTCGCGGGGAGTTACGAGCAGAACTTC. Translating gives CASRFAGSYEQNF.

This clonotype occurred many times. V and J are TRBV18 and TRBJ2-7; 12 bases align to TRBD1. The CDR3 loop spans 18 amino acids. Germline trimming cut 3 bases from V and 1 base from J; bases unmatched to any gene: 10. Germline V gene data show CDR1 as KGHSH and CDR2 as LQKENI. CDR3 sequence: CASSPGQGAQRLSYEQYF. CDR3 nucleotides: TGTGCCAGCTCACCGGGACAGGGGGCACAGAGATTGTCCTACGAGCAGTACTTC.

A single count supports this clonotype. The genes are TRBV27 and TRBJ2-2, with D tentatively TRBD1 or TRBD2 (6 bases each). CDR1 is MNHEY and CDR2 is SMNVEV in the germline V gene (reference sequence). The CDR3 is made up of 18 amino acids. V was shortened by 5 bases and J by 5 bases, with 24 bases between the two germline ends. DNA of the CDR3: TGTGCCAGCAGTAGAAGACAGGTCGGGGGTGGGGGTACCGGGGAGCTGTTTTTT. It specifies CASSRRQVGGGGTGELFF.

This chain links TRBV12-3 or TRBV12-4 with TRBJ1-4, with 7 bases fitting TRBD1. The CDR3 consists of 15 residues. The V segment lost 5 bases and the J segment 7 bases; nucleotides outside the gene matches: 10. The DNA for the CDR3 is TGTGCCAGCAGTCCGGGACAGAGAAGGGTTGAAAAACTGTTTTTT. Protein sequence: CASSPGQRRVEKLFF.

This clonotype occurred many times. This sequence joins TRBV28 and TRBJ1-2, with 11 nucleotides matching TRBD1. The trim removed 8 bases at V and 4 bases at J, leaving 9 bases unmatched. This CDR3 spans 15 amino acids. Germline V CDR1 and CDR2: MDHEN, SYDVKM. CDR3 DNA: TGTGCCAGCTGGGACAGGGGGTCCTTAGTCTATGGCTACACCTTC. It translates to CASWDRGSLVYGYTF.

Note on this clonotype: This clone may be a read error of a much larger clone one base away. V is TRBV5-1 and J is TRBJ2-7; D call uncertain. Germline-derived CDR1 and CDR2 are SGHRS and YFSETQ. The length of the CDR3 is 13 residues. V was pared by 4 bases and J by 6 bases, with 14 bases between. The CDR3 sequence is CASSTSTRREQYF. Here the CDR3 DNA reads TGCGCCAGCAGCACCTCGACCAGACGCGAGCAGTACTTC.

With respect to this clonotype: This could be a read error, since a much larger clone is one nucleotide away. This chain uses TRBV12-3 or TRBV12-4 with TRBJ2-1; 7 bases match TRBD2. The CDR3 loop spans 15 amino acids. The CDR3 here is CASRGLAGVYDEQFF. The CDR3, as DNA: TGTGCCAGCAGGGGGCTCGCGGGGGTCTACGATGAGCAGTTCTTC.

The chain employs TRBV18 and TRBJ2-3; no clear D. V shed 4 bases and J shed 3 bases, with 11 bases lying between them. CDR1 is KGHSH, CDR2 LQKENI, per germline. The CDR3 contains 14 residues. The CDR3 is CASSHSDPTDTQYF. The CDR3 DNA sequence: TGTGCCAGCTCACACTCGGATCCGACAGATACGCAGTATTTT. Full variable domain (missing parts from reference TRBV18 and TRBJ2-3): NAGVMQNPRHLVRRRGQEARLRCSPMKGHSHVYWYRQLPEEGLKFMVYLQKENIIDESGMPKERFSAEFPKEGPSILRIQQVVRGDSAAYFCASSHSDPTDTQYFGPGTRLTVL.

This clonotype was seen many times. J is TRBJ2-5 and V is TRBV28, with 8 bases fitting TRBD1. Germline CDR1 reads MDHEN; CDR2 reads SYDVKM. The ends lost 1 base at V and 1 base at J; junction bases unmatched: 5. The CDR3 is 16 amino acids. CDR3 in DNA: TGTGCCAGCAGTTTATTCAGGGGGCAAAGCCAAGAGACCCAGTACTTC. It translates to CASSLFRGQSQETQYF.

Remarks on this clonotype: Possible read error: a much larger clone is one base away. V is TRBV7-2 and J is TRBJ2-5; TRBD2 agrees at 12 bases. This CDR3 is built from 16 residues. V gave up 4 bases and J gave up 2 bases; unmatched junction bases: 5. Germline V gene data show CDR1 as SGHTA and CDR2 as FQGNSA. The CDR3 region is CASSWSGTSGQETQYF. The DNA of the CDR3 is TGTGCCAGCAGCTGGTCCGGGACTAGCGGGCAAGAGACCCAGTACTTC. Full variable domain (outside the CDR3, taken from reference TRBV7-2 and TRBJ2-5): GAGVSQSPSNKVTEKGKDVELRCDPISGHTALYWYRQSLGQGLEFLIYFQGNSAPDKSGLPSDRFSAERTGGSVSTLTIQRTQQEDSAVYLCASSWSGTSGQETQYFGPGTRLLVL.

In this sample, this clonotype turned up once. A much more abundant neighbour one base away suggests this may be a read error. CDR3 region: CSVHSGIKDTQYF. As DNA, the CDR3 is TGCAGTGTTCATAGCGGGATCAAAGATACGCAGTATTTT. The chain employs TRBV20-1 and TRBJ2-3; TRBD2 matches at 8 bases. Germline lookup yields CDR1 DFQATT and CDR2 SNEGSKA (reference sequence). The V segment lost 7 bases and the J segment 5 bases; nucleotides outside the gene matches: 8. This CDR3 has 13 amino acids.

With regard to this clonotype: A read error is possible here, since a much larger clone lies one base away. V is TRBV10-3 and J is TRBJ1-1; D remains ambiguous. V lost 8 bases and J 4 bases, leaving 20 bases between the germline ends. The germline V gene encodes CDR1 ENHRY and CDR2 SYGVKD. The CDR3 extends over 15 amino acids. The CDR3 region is CAICPSRSSPTEAFF. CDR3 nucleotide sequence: TGTGCCATCTGTCCTTCCAGGTCGTCCCCCACTGAAGCTTTCTTT.

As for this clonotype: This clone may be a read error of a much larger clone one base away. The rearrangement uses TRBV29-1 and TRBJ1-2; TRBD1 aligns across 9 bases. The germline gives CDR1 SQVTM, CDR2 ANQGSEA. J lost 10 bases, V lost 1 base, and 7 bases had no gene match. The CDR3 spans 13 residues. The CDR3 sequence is CSVEGRTGDDYTF. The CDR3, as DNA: TGCAGCGTTGAAGGACGGACAGGGGATGACTACACCTTC.

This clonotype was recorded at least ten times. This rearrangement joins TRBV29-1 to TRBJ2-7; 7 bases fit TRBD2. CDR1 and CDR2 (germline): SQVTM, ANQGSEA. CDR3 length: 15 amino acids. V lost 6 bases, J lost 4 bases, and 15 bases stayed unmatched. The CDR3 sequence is CSVRPAGRKWYEQYF. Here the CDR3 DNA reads TGCAGCGTACGCCCAGCGGGGAGAAAATGGTACGAGCAGTACTTC.

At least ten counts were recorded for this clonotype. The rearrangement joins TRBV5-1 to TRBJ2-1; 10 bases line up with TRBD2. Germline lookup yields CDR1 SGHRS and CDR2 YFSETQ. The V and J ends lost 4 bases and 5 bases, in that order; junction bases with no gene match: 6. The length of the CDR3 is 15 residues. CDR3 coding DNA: TGCGCCAGCAGCCCGGGACTAGCGTGGGACAATGAGCAGTTCTTC. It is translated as CASSPGLAWDNEQFF.

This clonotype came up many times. The CDR3 DNA follows: TGTGCCAGCAGGCCCGACTCCCCCTCCTACGAGCAGTACTTC. It yields the protein CASRPDSPSYEQYF. The chain couples TRBV12-3 or TRBV12-4 to TRBJ2-7; D gene unclear. V gave up 6 bases and J gave up 0 bases, with 12 bases separating them. The CDR3 totals 14 residues.

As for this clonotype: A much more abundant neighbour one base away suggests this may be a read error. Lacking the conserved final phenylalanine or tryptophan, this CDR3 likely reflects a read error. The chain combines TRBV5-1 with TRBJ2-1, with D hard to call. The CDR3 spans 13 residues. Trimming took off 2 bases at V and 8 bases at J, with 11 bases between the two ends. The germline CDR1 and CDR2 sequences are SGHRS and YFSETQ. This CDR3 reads CASSFIVTYEQFL. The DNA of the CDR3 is TGCGCCAGCAGCTTCATTGTTACTTATGAGCAGTTCCTC.

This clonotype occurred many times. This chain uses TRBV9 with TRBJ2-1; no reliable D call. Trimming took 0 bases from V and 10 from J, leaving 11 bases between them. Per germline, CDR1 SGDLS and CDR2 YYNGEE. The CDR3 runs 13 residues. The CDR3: CASSVDPLGEQFF. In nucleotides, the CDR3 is TGTGCCAGCAGCGTAGACCCCCTGGGGGAGCAGTTCTTC. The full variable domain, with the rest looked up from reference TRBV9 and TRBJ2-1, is DSGVTQTPKHLITATGQRVTLRCSPRSGDLSVYWYQQSLDQGLQFLIQYYNGEERAKGNILERFSAQQFPDLHSELNLSSLELGDSALYFCASSVDPLGEQFFGPGTRLTVL.

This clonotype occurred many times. In DNA, the CDR3 is TGTGCCAGCAGCTTAAGCTTCGATGGGGGATCACCCCTCCACTTT. It yields the protein CASSLSFDGGSPLHF. V and J are TRBV7-2 and TRBJ1-6, with D perhaps TRBD1 (5 bases). The CDR3 loop spans 15 amino acids. Germline-derived CDR1 and CDR2 are SGHTA and FQGNSA. The germline V and J ends were trimmed by 2 bases and 10 bases, with 15 bases remaining between them.

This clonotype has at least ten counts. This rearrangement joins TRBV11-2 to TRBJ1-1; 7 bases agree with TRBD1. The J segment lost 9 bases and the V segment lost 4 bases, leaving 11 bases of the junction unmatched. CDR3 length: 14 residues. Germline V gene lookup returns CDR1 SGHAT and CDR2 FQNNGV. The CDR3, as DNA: TGTGCCAGCAGCTCGTTAACAGGGGCGATTCAAGCTTTCTTT. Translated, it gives CASSSLTGAIQAFF.

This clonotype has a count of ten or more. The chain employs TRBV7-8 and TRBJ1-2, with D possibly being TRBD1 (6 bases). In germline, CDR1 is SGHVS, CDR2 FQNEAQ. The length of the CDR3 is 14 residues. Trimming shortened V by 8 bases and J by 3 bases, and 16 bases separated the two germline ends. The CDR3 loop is CASGWGAEYYGYTF. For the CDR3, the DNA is TGTGCCAGCGGTTGGGGGGCAGAATACTATGGCTACACCTTC.

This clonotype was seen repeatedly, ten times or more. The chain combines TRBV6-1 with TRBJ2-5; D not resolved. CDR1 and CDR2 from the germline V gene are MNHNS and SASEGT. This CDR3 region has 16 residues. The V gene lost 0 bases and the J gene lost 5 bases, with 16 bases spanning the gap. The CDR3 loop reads CASSEAPPPSSETQYF. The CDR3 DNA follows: TGTGCCAGCAGTGAAGCGCCACCACCAAGTTCCGAGACCCAGTACTTC.

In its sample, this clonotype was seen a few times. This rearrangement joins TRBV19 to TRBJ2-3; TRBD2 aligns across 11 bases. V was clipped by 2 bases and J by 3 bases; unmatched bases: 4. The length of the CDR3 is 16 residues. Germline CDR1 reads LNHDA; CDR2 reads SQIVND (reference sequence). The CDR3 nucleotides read TGTGCCAGTAGTATATTTCGGACTAGCGGGACAGATACGCAGTATTTT. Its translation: CASSIFRTSGTDTQYF.

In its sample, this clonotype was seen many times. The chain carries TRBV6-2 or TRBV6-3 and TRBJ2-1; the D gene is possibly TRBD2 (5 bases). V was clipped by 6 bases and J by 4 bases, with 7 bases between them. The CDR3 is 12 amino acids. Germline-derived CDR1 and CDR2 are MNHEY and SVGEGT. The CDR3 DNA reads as TGTGCCAGCAGGACGGGGTACAATGAGCAGTTCTTC. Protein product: CASRTGYNEQFF.